A selection of T cell receptor beta chains follows, all from one sample in a study of shared clonotypes between healthy human individuals. TCRdb's table, derived via immunoSEQ multiplex PCR, lists solely in-frame clones and lacks some. This repertoire shows about 1.1 million clones, around 82% found once; its top ten account for roughly 0.55%. Input material: memory CD4+ T cells from PBMCs. The receptor set was obtained from a man younger than 30 in good health. Some clones in this sample may be carry-over from other donors' samples. Both conserved end residues are part of each CDR3. The D gene is left open where the match is weak. Rows may omit the clone size; those that give it use once, few, many or a size class.

v_gene,abundance,j_gene,d_gene,CDR3nt,CDR3aa
TRBV4-2,NA,TRBJ2-5,NA,TGTGCCAGCAGCCTTGACAGGCAAGAGACCCAGTACTTC,CASSLDRQETQYF
TRBV6-6,many,TRBJ2-7,TRBD1,TGTGCCAGCAGGAAGACAGGGGGCGGGGACGAGCAGTACTTC,CASRKTGGGDEQYF
TRBV2,NA,TRBJ2-7,TRBD2,TGTGCCAGCAATGTAGAGGGAGGGCCGGCATACGAGCAGTACTTC,CASNVEGGPAYEQYF
TRBV7-3,NA,TRBJ2-2,NA,TGTGCCAGCAGCTTAGTCGGGGCCACCGGGGAGCTGTTTTTT,CASSLVGATGELFF
TRBV27,NA,TRBJ2-7,NA,TGTGCCAGGGGGGACGGGACTCTCCTATACGAGCAGTACTTC,CARGDGTLLYEQYF
TRBV7-3,NA,TRBJ1-1,NA,TGTGCCAGCAGCTACCCCGAGGGGGGAAACACTGAAGCTTTCTTT,CASSYPEGGNTEAFF
TRBV7-9,NA,TRBJ1-5,TRBD1,TGTGCCAGCAGCTTAGGGACAGGGGCATTCAATCAGCCCCAGCATTTT,CASSLGTGAFNQPQHF
TRBV28,NA,TRBJ2-1,NA,TGTGCCAGCAGTTCTCCCGCCTCTAGCTACAATGAGCAGTTCTTC,CASSSPASSYNEQFF
TRBV5-1,NA,TRBJ2-1,TRBD2,TGCGCCAGCAGTTGGACTAGCGGGATATCCTACAATGAGCAGTTCTTC,CASSWTSGISYNEQFF
TRBV5-1,many,TRBJ1-4,NA,TGCGCCAGCAGTTTCGGGGGCGCCGGAGGTTCACTTAATGAAAAACTGTTTTTT,CASSFGGAGGSLNEKLFF
TRBV28,NA,TRBJ1-2,TRBD1,TGTGCCAGCAGTCCGGGGACAGCTCACTACACCTTC,CASSPGTAHYTF
TRBV15,NA,TRBJ1-2,NA,TGTGCCACCAGCGCGCGAAACCGGAGGGACTCCTATGGCTACACCTTC,CATSARNRRDSYGYTF
TRBV7-2,NA,TRBJ1-2,NA,TGTGCCAGCAGCTCCGGCAGAAACTATGGCTACACCTTC,CASSSGRNYGYTF
TRBV9,NA,TRBJ1-2,NA,TGTGCCAGCAGGGGAGGGCCAGCTCGAAACTATGGCTACGCCTTC,CASRGGPARNYGYAF
TRBV19,NA,TRBJ2-1,NA,TGTGCCAGTAGTATATCCTCCTACAATGAGCAGTTCTTC,CASSISSYNEQFF
TRBV27,NA,TRBJ1-4,TRBD1,TGTGCCAGCAGTTCCTATCAGGGGGCTAATGAAAAACTGTTTTTT,CASSSYQGANEKLFF
TRBV7-6,NA,TRBJ1-1,NA,TGTGCCAGCAGCTCCACTCTAACCCCCACTGAAGCTTTCTTT,CASSSTLTPTEAFF
TRBV28,NA,TRBJ1-1,TRBD1,TGTGCCAGCAGTTTATACAGGGGGATCGCTGAAGCTTTCTTT,CASSLYRGIAEAFF
TRBV13,NA,TRBJ2-2,NA,TGTGCCAGCAGCTCTCGAACCGGGGAGCTGTTTTTT,CASSSRTGELFF
TRBV4-2,NA,TRBJ2-1,TRBD2,TGTGCCAGCAGCCATCCCGGACTAGCGGAGGTTAGAAATGAGCAGTTCTTC,CASSHPGLAEVRNEQFF
TRBV28,NA,TRBJ2-2,NA,NA,CASSFRFGANTGELFF